This entry features one TCR beta chain sequence. Trimming stripped 0 bases from V and 0 bases from J, with 10 bases between. Germline CDR1 and CDR2: SGHRS and YFSETQ. This CDR3 region has 15 residues. A TCRbeta library incorporating unique molecular identifiers was prepared. TCRdb used MiXCR to reprocess the PCR reads, holding one entry per CDR3 protein. The data show nearly 550,000 distinct CDR3 sequences, with 15% to 20% seen just once and 2.5% to 4% held by the top ten. This sample was taken from a study of T-cell reconstitution after alpha-beta-depleted transplantation in children. This sequence originates from a human donor who donated a stem cell graft to a child with acute lymphoblastic leukemia. Sequencing was performed on PBMCs from the stem cell graft donor, taken from the stem cell graft. V gene TRBV5-1 combines with J gene TRBJ2-7; D is possibly TRBD1 or TRBD2 (5 bases each). CDR3 loop: CASSLGWDHSYEQYF. Written as DNA, the CDR3 is TGCGCCAGCAGCTTGGGGTGGGACCACTCCTACGAGCAGTACTTC.